In this sample, the clone carrying this TCR beta chain turned up many times. CDR3 and TCR beta VDJ profiling relied on a genomic DNA template. TCRdb ran MiXCR on the reads and lists one entry per CDR3 protein. The profile shows about 220,000 distinct CDR3 sequences, almost 35% of them singletons. The data are from a study of CD8+CD57+ T cells in acquired aplastic anemia. This CDR3 has 14 amino acids. V was cut by 6 bases and J by 3 bases, with 15 bases left in between. The TCR comes from a human donor in good health, serving as a control. The sequenced material came from sorted CD4+, CD8+, or CD8+CD57+ T cells (not recorded which) from PBMCs. The chain uses TRBV12-3 or TRBV12-4 and TRBJ2-7; TRBD1 might be the D (6 bases). The CDR3 DNA follows: TGTGCCAGCAGGCGCCGGGACACAGACTACGAGCAGTACTTC. Residues: CASRRRDTDYEQYF.